What follows is one TCR beta chain and its context. Its cognate antigen is unknown. TCRdb ran MiXCR on the 5' RACE reads and lists one entry per CDR3 protein. The top ten hold around 16% of the sample, which has some 390,000 distinct CDR3 sequences, under 7.5% seen once. The CDR3 runs to 15 residues. J was trimmed by 1 base and V by 7 bases; bases with no gene match: 8. Germline lookup yields CDR1 MDHEN and CDR2 SYDVKM. The data belong to a study of T cells after yellow fever vaccination. Broader study findings: Reappearing after the booster were most of the clones from primary vaccination (around 96% CD4, approximately 85% CD8). Contaminating bulk clonotypes could be abundant in FACS-sorted repertoires.

Specimen: PBMCs, collected 5 days after the yellow fever booster vaccination. This chain links TRBV28 with TRBJ2-5; 8 bases match TRBD1. The TCR comes from a young man who received the YFV17D yellow fever vaccine. CDR3 region: CASTPGQGVQETQYF. In nucleotides, the CDR3 is TGTGCCAGCACCCCCGGACAGGGAGTCCAAGAGACCCAGTACTTC.